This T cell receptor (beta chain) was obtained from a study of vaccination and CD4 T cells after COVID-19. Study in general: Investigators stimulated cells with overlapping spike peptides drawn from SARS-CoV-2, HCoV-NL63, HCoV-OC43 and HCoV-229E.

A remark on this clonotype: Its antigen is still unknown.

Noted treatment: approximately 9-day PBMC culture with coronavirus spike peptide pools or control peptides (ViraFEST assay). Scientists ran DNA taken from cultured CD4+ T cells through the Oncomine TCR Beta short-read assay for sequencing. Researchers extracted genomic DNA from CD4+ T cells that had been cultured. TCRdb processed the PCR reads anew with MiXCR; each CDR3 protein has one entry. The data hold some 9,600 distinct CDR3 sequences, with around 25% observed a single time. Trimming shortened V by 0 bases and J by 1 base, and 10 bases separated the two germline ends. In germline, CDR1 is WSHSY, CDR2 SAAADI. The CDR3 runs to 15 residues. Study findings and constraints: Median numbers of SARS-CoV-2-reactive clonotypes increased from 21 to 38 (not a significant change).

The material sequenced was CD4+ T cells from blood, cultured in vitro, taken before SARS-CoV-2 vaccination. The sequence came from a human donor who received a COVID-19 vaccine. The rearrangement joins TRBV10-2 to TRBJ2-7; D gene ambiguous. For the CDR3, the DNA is TGCGCCAGCAGTGAGTCCACAGAGAGGTCCTACGAGCAGTACTTC. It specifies CASSESTERSYEQYF.